This TCR beta chain was observed in a study of blood T cell repertoires in COVID-19. Study details: Whether acute or convalescent, the COVID-19 samples came from the United States, Italy and Spain. The cDNA or gDNA used as material had been derived from T cells, B-cell-depleted T cells, or PBMCs.

V was trimmed by 5 bases and J by 7 bases, leaving 9 bases between them. Germline assignment: CDR1 MDHEN and CDR2 SYDVKM. The CDR3 spans 11 residues. As processed by the authors: Estimates of nucleated cell counts were drawn from the amplification of reference gene primers. Using immunoSEQ multiplex PCR, the repertoire was profiled, and TCRdb retains in-frame clones only, with some absent. V, J and clone size were drawn from that table, and D and trimming were deduced from the DNA. The sample holds 120,000 to 150,000 clones, roughly 89% seen once. The receptor was derived from a woman aged 45 to 65 with active or convalescent COVID-19. The chain is built from TRBV28 and TRBJ2-7; D remains unclear. The specimen was peripheral blood. CDR3 DNA: TGTGCCAGCAGTACGGTGCGGGAGCAGTACTTC. Encoded protein: CASSTVREQYF.